Each of the 16 T cell receptor beta chains below was sequenced from the same sample in a study of blood T cell repertoires in COVID-19. The protocol was immunoSEQ multiplex PCR, while the TCRdb copy is restricted to in-frame clones and leaves out a portion. Of 90,000 to 120,000 clones listed, 88% are singletons. Source material: peripheral blood. The receptors derive from a man aged 50 or older with active or convalescent COVID-19.

The genes are TRBV19 and TRBJ1-1, with TRBD1 matching 8 bases. The trim removed 6 bases at V and 1 base at J, leaving 7 bases unmatched. From germline, CDR1 is LNHDA and CDR2 SQIVND (reference sequence). The CDR3 spans 15 residues. CDR3 DNA: TGTGCCAGTAGGAGGACAGGGCCAGAGAACACTGAAGCTTTCTTT. This codes for CASRRTGPENTEAFF.

The chain has TRBV4-1 and TRBJ2-5; 10 bases match TRBD2. Germline V gives CDR1 MGHRA, CDR2 YSYEKL. The CDR3 has 17 residues. V lost 0 bases, J lost 5 bases, and 9 bases stayed unmatched. In DNA form, the CDR3 reads TGCGCCAGCAGCCAAGACAGGTCTAGCGGGAGTCGGGAGACCCAGTACTTC. It is translated as CASSQDRSSGSRETQYF.

This chain links TRBV5-1 with TRBJ2-6; 8 nucleotides agree with TRBD1. V lost 4 bases and J lost 0; bases outside the gene matches: 6. Germline loops: CDR1 SGHRS, CDR2 YFSETQ. The CDR3 runs 17 residues. The CDR3 DNA reads as TGCGCCAGCAGCCCCGGGACAGGTTTCTCTGGGGCCAACGTCCTGACTTTC. Its protein is CASSPGTGFSGANVLTF.

CDR3 sequence: CASSVEGSADIQYF. CDR3 bases: TGTGCCAGCAGCGTAGAGGGGTCCGCGGACATTCAGTACTTC. V is TRBV9 and J is TRBJ2-4; TRBD1 is a possible D gene (5 bases). CDR3 size: 14 residues. Trimming removed 0 bases at V and 8 bases at J, with 12 bases between. Germline V gives CDR1 SGDLS, CDR2 YYNGEE.

This clone is a singleton in its sample. This rearrangement joins TRBV7-2 to TRBJ1-2; 7 bases are a match to TRBD1. The germline gives CDR1 SGHTA, CDR2 FQGNSA. The CDR3 length is 15 residues. The V segment lost 5 bases and the J segment 4 bases; nucleotides outside the gene matches: 10. CDR3 sequence (DNA): TGTGCCAGCAGCCCACCGGGACAGACTTTCTATGGCTACACCTTC. Amino acid sequence: CASSPPGQTFYGYTF.

The table lists this clone with a few counts. The V call is TRBV6-2 or TRBV6-3, the J call TRBJ2-3, with a weak D call TRBD2 (5 bases). The ends were cut back, 0 bases at V and 0 bases at J, with 13 bases in the middle. Germline values: CDR1 MNHEY, CDR2 SVGEGT. CDR3 size: 17 residues. The DNA of the CDR3 is TGTGCCAGCAGTTACTCGAAACTAGTTAGGAGCACAGATACGCAGTATTTT. Translating gives CASSYSKLVRSTDTQYF.

This clone was counted once. The genes are TRBV30 and TRBJ2-7, with 7 bases identical to TRBD2. The ends lost 4 bases at V and 0 bases at J; junction bases unmatched: 9. The germline CDR1 and CDR2 sequences are GTSNPN and SVGIG (reference sequence). This CDR3 is 15 amino acids long. The CDR3 DNA sequence: TGTGCCTGGACTGGGAGGGCCGATCCCTCCTACGAGCAGTACTTC. It codes for CAWTGRADPSYEQYF.

This chain connects TRBV5-1 to TRBJ1-6, with TRBD1 identical over 8 bases. Unmatched junction bases numbered 4, after V lost 3 bases and J lost 5 bases. CDR3 length: 15 residues. Looked up from germline, CDR1 is SGHRS and CDR2 is YFSETQ. The DNA for the CDR3 is TGCGCCAGCAGCTCCGACAGGGGCGATAATTCACCCCTCCACTTT. As protein: CASSSDRGDNSPLHF.

The rearrangement links TRBV25-1 to TRBJ2-3, with 9 nucleotides matching TRBD1. Germline V gene data show CDR1 as MGHDK and CDR2 as SYGVNS. This CDR3 region has 15 residues. The junction had 3 bases not matched to a gene; V was cut back by 2 bases and J by 3 bases. The chain's CDR3 is CASSEHRGRTDTQYF. The CDR3 region has the DNA TGTGCCAGCAGTGAACACAGGGGGCGGACAGATACGCAGTATTTT.

CDR3 sequence (DNA): TGTGCCAGCTCACGGGCGGGTAATCGTCGGGCCCAAGAGACCCAGTACTTC. It yields the protein CASSRAGNRRAQETQYF. V usage is TRBV18 and J usage is TRBJ2-5; D may be TRBD2 (5 bases). Trimming took 4 bases from V and 1 from J, leaving 19 bases between them. CDR1 KGHSH and CDR2 LQKENI come from the germline V gene. The CDR3 is 17 amino acids.

The rearrangement links TRBV19 to TRBJ1-1, with D perhaps matching TRBD1 (5 bases). Trimming removed 3 bases at V and 0 bases at J, with 8 bases between. CDR1 and CDR2 (germline): LNHDA, SQIVND (reference sequence). CDR3 length: 14 residues. CDR3 sequence reads: CASSIGGVNTEAFF. Here the CDR3 DNA reads TGTGCCAGTAGTATCGGGGGGGTGAACACTGAAGCTTTCTTT. Based on the CDR3 plus reference TRBV19 and TRBJ1-1, the full variable domain is DGGITQSPKYLFRKEGQNVTLSCEQNLNHDAMYWYRQDPGQGLRLIYYSQIVNDFQKGDIAEGYSVSREKKESFPLTVTSAQKNPTAFYLCASSIGGVNTEAFFGQGTRLTVV.

The chain links TRBV28 to TRBJ1-1; possible D gene TRBD1, 6 bases. CDR1 MDHEN and CDR2 SYDVKM come from the germline V gene. The CDR3 is made up of 16 amino acids. V was pared by 1 base and J by 2 bases, with 14 bases between. CDR3 sequence: CASSLFLKQGNTEAFF. The CDR3 region has the DNA TGTGCCAGCAGTTTATTCCTGAAACAGGGTAACACTGAAGCTTTCTTT.

The chain combines TRBV9 with TRBJ2-3; D may be TRBD2 (5 bases). The CDR3 contains 15 residues. V dropped 4 bases and J dropped 1 base, with 13 bases sitting between them. CDR1 is SGDLS, CDR2 YYNGEE, per germline. The DNA of the CDR3 is TGTGCCAGCAGCCTGCTCGGACTGCGCACAGATACGCAGTATTTT. It encodes CASSLLGLRTDTQYF.

The V gene is TRBV28, the J gene TRBJ1-1, with D unclear. V lost 5 bases, J lost 1 base, and 11 bases lay in between. Germline V gene lookup returns CDR1 MDHEN and CDR2 SYDVKM. The CDR3 has 14 amino acids. As DNA, the CDR3 is TGTGCCAGCAGTCCAGGCTACCAGAACACTGAAGCTTTCTTT. It encodes CASSPGYQNTEAFF. Full variable domain (rest looked up from reference TRBV28 and TRBJ1-1): DVKVTQSSRYLVKRTGEKVFLECVQDMDHENMFWYRQDPGLGLRLIYFSYDVKMKEKGDIPEGYSVSREKKERFSLILESASTNQTSMYLCASSPGYQNTEAFFGQGTRLTVV.

This chain joins TRBV10-1 and TRBJ1-2, with 7 positions matching TRBD1. V was clipped by 11 bases and J by 7 bases; unmatched bases: 22. This CDR3 spans 16 amino acids. Looked up from germline, CDR1 is WNHNN and CDR2 is SYGVQD (reference sequence). The CDR3 reads CAGHMDRSRGYAGYTF. DNA of the CDR3: TGCGCCGGTCATATGGACAGGAGTAGAGGCTATGCTGGCTACACCTTC.

The chain links TRBV18 to TRBJ2-2, with TRBD2 identical over 7 bases. The CDR3 length is 17 residues. Germline-derived CDR1 and CDR2 are KGHSH and LQKENI. V trimming: 3 bases; J trimming: 2 bases; junction bases outside the gene matches: 9. CDR3 amino acids: CASSPGLVLPNTGELFF. CDR3 coding DNA: TGTGCCAGCTCACCTGGACTAGTCCTCCCCAACACCGGGGAGCTGTTTTTT.